This T cell receptor beta chain stems from a study of cytomegalovirus exposure and HLA in healthy donors. Study details: Membership in the Caucasian-associated ancestry cluster was found for 65% to 85% of 350 to 450 genotyped donors.

The germline V gene has CDR1 PRHDT and CDR2 FYEKMQ (reference sequence). This CDR3 spans 16 amino acids. V lost 4 bases to trimming and J lost 5 bases; unmatched junction nucleotides: 9. PCR amplification relied on 60 Vbeta primers (plus 13 Jbeta primers). Clones were read by immunoSEQ multiplex PCR, and TCRdb kept only the in-frame ones, dropping some. Recorded for this sample: 130,000 or so clones. The donors comprised healthy bone marrow donors. J is TRBJ2-5 and V is TRBV13; TRBD2 matches at 11 bases. Input material: PBMCs. This clonotype was sampled from a woman aged 18-29 years in good health and CMV-seronegative. CDR3: CASSSQTSGKGETQYF. The CDR3 DNA follows: TGTGCCAGCAGCTCACAGACTAGCGGGAAAGGGGAGACCCAGTACTTC.